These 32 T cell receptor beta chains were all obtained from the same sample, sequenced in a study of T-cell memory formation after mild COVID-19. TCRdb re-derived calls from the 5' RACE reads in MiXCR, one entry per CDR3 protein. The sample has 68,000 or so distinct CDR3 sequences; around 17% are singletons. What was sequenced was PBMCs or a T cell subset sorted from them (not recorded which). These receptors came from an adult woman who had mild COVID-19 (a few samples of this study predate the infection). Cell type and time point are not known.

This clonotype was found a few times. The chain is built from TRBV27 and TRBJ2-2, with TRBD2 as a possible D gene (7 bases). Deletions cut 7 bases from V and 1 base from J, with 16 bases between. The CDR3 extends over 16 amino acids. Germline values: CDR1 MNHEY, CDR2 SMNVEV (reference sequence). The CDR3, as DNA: TGTGCCAGCATAGGGGGGGCTCGCTTGAACACCGGGGAGCTGTTTTTT. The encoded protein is CASIGGARLNTGELFF.

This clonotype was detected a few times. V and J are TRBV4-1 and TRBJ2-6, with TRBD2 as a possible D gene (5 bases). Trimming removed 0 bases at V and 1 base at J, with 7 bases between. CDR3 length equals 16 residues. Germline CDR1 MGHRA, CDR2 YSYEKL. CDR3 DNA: TGCGCCAGCAGCCAAGACCGGGGATCTGGGGCCAACGTCCTGACTTTC. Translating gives CASSQDRGSGANVLTF.

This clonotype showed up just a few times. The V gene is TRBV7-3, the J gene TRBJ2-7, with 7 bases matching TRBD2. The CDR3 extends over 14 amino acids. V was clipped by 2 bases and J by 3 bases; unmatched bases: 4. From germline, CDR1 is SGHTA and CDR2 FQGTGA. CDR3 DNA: TGTGCCAGCAGCTTAGGGTCTAGCGGCTACGAGCAGTACTTC. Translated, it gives CASSLGSSGYEQYF.

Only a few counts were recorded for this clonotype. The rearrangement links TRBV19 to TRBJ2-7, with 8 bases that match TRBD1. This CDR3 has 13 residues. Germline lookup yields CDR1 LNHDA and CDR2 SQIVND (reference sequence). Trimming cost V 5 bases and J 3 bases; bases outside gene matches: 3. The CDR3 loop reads CASSEGTGYEQYF. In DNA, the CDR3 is TGTGCCAGTAGTGAGGGGACAGGCTACGAGCAGTACTTC.

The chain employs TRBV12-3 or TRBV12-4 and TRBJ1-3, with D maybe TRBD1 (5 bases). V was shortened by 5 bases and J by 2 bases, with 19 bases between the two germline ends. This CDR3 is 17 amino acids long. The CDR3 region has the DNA TGTGCCAGCAGTCCCCCGCCAGGGTGGGGGACTGGAAACACCATATATTTT. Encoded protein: CASSPPPGWGTGNTIYF.

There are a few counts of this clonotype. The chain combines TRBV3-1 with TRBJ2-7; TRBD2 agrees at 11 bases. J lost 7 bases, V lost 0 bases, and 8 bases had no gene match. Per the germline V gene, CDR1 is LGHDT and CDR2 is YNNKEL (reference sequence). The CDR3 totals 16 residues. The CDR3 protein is CASSQDLAGGPREQYF. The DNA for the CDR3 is TGTGCCAGCAGCCAAGATTTAGCGGGAGGGCCTCGGGAGCAGTACTTC.

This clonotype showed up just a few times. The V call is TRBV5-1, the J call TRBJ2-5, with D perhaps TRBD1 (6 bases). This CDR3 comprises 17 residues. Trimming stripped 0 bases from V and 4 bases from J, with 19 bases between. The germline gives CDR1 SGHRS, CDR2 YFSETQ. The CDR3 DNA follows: TGCGCCAGCAGCTTGGTCGGGGAACACAGGGCTGGAGAGACCCAGTACTTC. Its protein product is CASSLVGEHRAGETQYF.

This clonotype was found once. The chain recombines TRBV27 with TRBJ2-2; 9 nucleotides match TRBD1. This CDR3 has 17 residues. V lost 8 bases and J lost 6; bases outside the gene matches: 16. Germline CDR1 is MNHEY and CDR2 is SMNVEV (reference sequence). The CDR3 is CASAGQGLRVAAGELFF. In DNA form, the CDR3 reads TGTGCCAGCGCAGGACAGGGGTTAAGGGTTGCGGCCGGGGAGCTGTTTTTT.

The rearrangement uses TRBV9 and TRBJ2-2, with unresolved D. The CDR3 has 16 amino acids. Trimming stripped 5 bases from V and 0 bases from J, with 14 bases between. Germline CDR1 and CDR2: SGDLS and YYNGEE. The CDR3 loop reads CASSSERAANTGELFF. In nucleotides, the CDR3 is TGTGCCAGCAGTTCAGAACGAGCAGCGAACACCGGGGAGCTGTTTTTT.

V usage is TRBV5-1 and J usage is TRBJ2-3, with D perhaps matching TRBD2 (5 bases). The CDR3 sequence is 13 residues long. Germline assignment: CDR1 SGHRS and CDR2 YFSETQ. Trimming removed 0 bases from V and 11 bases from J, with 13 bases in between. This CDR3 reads CASSLDAGGVQYF. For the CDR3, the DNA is TGCGCCAGCAGCTTGGATGCGGGTGGTGTGCAGTATTTT.

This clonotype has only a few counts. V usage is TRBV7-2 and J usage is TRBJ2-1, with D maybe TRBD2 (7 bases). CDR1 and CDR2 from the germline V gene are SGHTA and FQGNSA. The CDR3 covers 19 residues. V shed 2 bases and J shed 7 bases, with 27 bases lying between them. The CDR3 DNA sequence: TGTGCCAGCAGCTTAATGGGGGGGCTAGCGGCCTACTCGGTAAATGAGCAGTTCTTC. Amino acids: CASSLMGGLAAYSVNEQFF.

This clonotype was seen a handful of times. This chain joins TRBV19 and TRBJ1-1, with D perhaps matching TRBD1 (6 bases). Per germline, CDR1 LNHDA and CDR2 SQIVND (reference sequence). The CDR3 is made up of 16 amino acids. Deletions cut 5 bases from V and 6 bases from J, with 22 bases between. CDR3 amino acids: CASSWGPGSAAPEAFF. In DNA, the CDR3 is TGTGCCAGTAGTTGGGGGCCCGGGAGTGCTGCTCCTGAAGCTTTCTTT.

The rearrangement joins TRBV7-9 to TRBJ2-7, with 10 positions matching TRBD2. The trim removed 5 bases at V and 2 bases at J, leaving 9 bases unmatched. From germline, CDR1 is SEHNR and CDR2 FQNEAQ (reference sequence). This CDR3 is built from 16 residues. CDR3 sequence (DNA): TGTGCCAGCAGCCCCCCGACTAGCGGGCCCACCTACGAGCAGTACTTC. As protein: CASSPPTSGPTYEQYF.

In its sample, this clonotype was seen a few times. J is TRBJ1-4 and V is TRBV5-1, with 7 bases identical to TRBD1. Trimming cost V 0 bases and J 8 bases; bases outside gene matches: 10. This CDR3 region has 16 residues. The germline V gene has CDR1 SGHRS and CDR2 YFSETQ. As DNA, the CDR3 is TGCGCCAGCAGCTTGGGACAGGGCCCGACCGGAGAAAAACTGTTTTTT. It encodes CASSLGQGPTGEKLFF.

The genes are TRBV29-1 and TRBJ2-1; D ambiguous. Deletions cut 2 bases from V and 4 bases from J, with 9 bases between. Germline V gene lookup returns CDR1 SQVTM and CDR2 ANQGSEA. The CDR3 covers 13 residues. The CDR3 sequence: CSVELVTYNEQFF. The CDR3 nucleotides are TGCAGCGTTGAATTGGTGACATACAATGAGCAGTTCTTC.

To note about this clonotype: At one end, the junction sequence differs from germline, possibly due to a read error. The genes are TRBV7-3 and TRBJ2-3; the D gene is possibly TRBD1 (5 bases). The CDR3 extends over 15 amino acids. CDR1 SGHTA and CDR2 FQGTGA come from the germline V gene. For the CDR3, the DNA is TGTGACAGCAGCTTGTATGAAGGGGTTTCAGATACGCAGTATTTT. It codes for CDSSLYEGVSDTQYF.

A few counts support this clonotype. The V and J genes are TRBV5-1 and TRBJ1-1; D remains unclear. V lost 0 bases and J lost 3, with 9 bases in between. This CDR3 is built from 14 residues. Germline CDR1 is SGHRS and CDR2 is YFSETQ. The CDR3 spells CASSLGTDYTEAFF. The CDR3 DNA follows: TGCGCCAGCAGCTTGGGTACCGACTACACTGAAGCTTTCTTT.

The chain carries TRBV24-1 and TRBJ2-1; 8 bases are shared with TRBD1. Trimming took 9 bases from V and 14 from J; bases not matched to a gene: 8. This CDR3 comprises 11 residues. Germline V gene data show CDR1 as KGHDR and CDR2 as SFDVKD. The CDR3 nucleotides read TGTGCCACCTATATCCCGGGACAGGAGTTCTTC. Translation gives CATYIPGQEFF.

CDR3 in amino acids: CSVELAGGTGELFF. The CDR3, as DNA: TGCAGCGTTGAGCTAGCGGGGGGAACCGGGGAGCTGTTTTTT. The J gene is TRBJ2-2, the V gene TRBV29-1; 11 nucleotides agree with TRBD2. The CDR3 contains 14 residues. V lost 3 bases, J lost 5 bases, and 2 bases stayed unmatched. Germline assignment: CDR1 SQVTM and CDR2 ANQGSEA.

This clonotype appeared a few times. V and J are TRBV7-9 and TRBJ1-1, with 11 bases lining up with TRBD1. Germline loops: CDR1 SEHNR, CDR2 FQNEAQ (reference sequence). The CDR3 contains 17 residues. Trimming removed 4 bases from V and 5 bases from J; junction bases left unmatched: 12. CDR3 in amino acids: CASSYPLTGTGGTEAFF. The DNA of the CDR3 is TGTGCCAGCAGCTATCCTTTGACCGGGACAGGGGGAACTGAAGCTTTCTTT. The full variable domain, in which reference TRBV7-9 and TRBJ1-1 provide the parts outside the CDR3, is DTGVSQNPRHKITKRGQNVTFRCDPISEHNRLYWYRQTLGQGPEFLTYFQNEAQLEKSRLLSDRFSAERPKGSFSTLEIQRTEQGDSAMYLCASSYPLTGTGGTEAFFGQGTRLTVV.

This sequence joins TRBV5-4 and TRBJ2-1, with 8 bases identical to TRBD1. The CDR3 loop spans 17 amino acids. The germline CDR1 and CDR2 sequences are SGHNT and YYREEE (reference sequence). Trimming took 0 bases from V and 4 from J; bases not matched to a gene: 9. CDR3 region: CASSLEAGGHLYNEQFF. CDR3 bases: TGTGCCAGCAGCTTGGAGGCAGGGGGCCACCTATACAATGAGCAGTTCTTC.

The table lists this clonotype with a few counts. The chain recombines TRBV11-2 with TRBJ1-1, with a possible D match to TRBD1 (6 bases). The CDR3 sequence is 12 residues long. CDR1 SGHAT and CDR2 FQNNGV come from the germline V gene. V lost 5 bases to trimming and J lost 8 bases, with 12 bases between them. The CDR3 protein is CASSLHRVEAFF. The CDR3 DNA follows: TGTGCCAGCAGCCTACACAGGGTCGAAGCTTTCTTT.

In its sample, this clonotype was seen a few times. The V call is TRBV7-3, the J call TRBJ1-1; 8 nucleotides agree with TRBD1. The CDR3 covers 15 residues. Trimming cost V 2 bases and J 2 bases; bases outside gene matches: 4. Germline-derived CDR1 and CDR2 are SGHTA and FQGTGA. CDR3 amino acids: CASSLDGQGNTEAFF. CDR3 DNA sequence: TGTGCCAGCAGCTTAGATGGACAGGGCAACACTGAAGCTTTCTTT.

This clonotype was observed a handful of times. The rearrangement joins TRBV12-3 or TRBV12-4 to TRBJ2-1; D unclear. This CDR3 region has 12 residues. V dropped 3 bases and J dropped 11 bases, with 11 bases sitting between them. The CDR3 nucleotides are TGTGCCAGCAGTTTGGGCAGTCGAAAGCAGTTCTTC. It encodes CASSLGSRKQFF.

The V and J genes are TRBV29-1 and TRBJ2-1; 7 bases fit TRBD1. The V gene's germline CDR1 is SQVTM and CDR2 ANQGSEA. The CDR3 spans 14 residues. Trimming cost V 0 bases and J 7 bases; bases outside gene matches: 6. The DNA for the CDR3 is TGCAGCGTTGAAGATGCGACAGGGTTAAATGAGCAGTTCTTC. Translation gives CSVEDATGLNEQFF.

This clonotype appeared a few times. Here the CDR3 DNA reads TGTGCCAGCAGTTTCAGGGGTAGCACTGAAGCTTTCTTT. This sequence encodes CASSFRGSTEAFF. V usage is TRBV27 and J usage is TRBJ1-1; D is perhaps TRBD1 (6 bases). This CDR3 is 13 amino acids long. Per germline, CDR1 MNHEY and CDR2 SMNVEV (reference sequence). V lost 3 bases, J lost 4 bases, and 9 bases lay in between.

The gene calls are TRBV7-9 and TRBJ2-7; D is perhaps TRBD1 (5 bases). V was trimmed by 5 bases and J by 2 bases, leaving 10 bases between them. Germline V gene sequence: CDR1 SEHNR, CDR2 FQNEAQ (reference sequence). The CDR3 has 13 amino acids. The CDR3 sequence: CASSPTETYEQYF. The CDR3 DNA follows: TGTGCCAGCAGCCCGACAGAGACCTACGAGCAGTACTTC.

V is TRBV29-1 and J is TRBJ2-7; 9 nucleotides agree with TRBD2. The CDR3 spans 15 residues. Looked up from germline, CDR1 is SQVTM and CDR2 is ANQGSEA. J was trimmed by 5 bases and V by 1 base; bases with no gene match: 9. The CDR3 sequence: CSVEVSGLAGHEQYF. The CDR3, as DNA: TGCAGCGTTGAAGTTTCGGGACTAGCAGGTCACGAGCAGTACTTC.

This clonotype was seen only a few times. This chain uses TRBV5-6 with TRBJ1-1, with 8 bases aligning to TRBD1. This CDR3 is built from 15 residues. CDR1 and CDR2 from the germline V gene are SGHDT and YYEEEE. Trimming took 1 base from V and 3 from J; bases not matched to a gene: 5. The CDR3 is CASSLTTGVDTEAFF. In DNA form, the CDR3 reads TGTGCCAGCAGCTTGACGACAGGGGTCGACACTGAAGCTTTCTTT.

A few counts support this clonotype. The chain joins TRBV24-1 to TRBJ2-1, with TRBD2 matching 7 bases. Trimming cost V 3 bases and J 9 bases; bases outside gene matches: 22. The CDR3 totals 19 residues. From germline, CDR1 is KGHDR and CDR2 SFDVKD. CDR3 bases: TGTGCCACCAGTGATGCCCACCCCTTCCGCGGTAGCGGCGGGGGTGAGCAGTTCTTC. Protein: CATSDAHPFRGSGGGEQFF.

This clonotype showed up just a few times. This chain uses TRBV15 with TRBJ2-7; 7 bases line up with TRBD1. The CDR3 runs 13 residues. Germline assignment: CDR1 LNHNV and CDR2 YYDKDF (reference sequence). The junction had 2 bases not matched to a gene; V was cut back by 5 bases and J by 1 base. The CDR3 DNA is TGTGCCACCAGCTGGGGACAGTCCTACGAGCAGTACTTC. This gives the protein CATSWGQSYEQYF.

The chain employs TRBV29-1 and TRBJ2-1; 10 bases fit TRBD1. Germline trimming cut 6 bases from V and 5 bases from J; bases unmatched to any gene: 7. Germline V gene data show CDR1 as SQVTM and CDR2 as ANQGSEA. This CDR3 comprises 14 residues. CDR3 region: CSVEPGQGHNEQFF. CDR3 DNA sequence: TGCAGCGTCGAACCGGGACAGGGGCACAATGAGCAGTTCTTC.